Sequencing of this T cell receptor (beta chain) was carried out in a study of T cell repertoires in cytomegalovirus infection. On the study more broadly: A matching HLA type, together with CMV infection, was signaled by public TCR beta signatures.

In TCRdb, the reads were re-called with MiXCR into one record per CDR3 protein. The data contain 400,000 or so distinct CDR3 sequences, 18% of them singletons. The CDR3 covers 15 residues. Germline assignment: CDR1 LGHDT and CDR2 YNNKEL (reference sequence). Trimming took 4 bases from V and 5 from J; bases not matched to a gene: 7. This chain links TRBV3-1 with TRBJ2-1, with 8 bases fitting TRBD2. The receptor comes from a human donor in good health (CMV status not recorded). Some clones in this sample may be carry-over from other donors' samples. Input material: PBMCs. CDR3 coding DNA: TGTGCCAGCAGCCGGGACGGGGGGGCTCACAATGAGCAGTTCTTC. Its protein product is CASSRDGGAHNEQFF.